The following is a T cell receptor beta chain sequence with its context. Its specificity is not known. This specimen belongs to a study of Ad26.COV2.S vaccination and SARS-CoV-2 variants. Study-level information: Recipients of Ad26.COV2.S got it intramuscularly, once or twice 56 days apart. Findings and caveats of the study: There was a possibility that the TCR breadth and depth analyses underestimated total T cell responses. Placebo recipients had lower spike-specific TCR breadth than vaccine recipients.

This sample's treatment: roughly 18 received Ad26.COV2.S at low or high dose, single or two shots; five or six received placebo; per-sample allocation not given. Collection of the samples took place on day 63 after the first injection of vaccine or placebo. It was an adult aged 18-55 years in Boston who was the donor. Sequenced by immunoSEQ multiplex PCR; TCRdb stores in-frame clones only, minus some. The sample gives roughly 350,000 clones, approximately 90% of which show up once; approximately 5% is in the top ten. The V and J ends lost 3 bases and 3 bases, in that order; junction bases with no gene match: 5. Germline CDR1 SGHAT, CDR2 FQNNGV. The CDR3 has 15 amino acids.

The chain carries TRBV11-2 and TRBJ2-7; 10 nucleotides match TRBD1. Specimen: peripheral blood, collected in a trial of Ad26.COV2.S vaccine versus placebo. The sequence came from a person between 18 and 65 years old who received the Ad26.COV2.S COVID-19 vaccine or a placebo. The CDR3 nucleotides read TGTGCCAGCAGCTTTGGGACAGGGGAATACTACGAGCAGTACTTC. Translating it yields CASSFGTGEYYEQYF.